This T cell receptor (beta chain) was sequenced for a study of cytomegalovirus exposure and HLA in healthy donors. Study-wide background: Early release data held about 85 million unique TCRs from HLA-typed donors.

Whole-study findings and limits: The investigators catalogued under 200 TCR beta chains as cytomegalovirus-associated.

For this clone: Its antigen remains unknown.

This CDR3 contains 13 residues. V lost 8 bases to trimming and J lost 4 bases, with 13 bases between them. Germline-derived CDR1 and CDR2 are SEHNR and FQNEAQ (reference sequence). The PCR was carried out with 60 Vbeta primers and 13 Jbeta primers. Assay: immunoSEQ multiplex PCR; the TCRdb copy retains only in-frame clones and omits some. The sample holds about 89,000 clones; under 85% are singletons and the top ten take 3% to 4.5%. This chain joins TRBV7-9 and TRBJ2-3; perhaps TRBD2 as D (6 bases). The sample comprised PBMCs. This clonotype was sampled from a female donor in good health and CMV-seropositive. CDR3 coding DNA: TGTGCCAGCCAGGGACTTCGCGCAGATACGCAGTATTTT. This gives the protein CASQGLRADTQYF.